This TCR beta chain was captured by sequencing in a study of CD8+ T cells in alopecia areata. Study-level background: A regimen of oral tofacitinib, 5 to 10 mg twice daily, was given to treated patients.

Points on this clone: Its antigen remains unidentified.

The investigators collected lesional scalp punch biopsies and peripheral blood from alopecia areata patients. As the sequencing template, cDNA was produced by extracting RNA and reverse transcribing it. Generated by immunoSEQ multiplex PCR, the TCRdb table keeps only in-frame clones and is missing some. The data contain around 140,000 clones, 47% of them singletons. General study findings and limits: Scalp data also include sequences from resident alphabeta T cells of normal skin.

With 4 bases clipped from V and 8 bases from J, the junction kept 2 bases outside the gene matches. This CDR3 is built from 12 residues. Germline V lookup: CDR1 PRHDT, CDR2 FYEKMQ (reference sequence). The sample comprised CD4+ T cells sorted from blood. The chain combines TRBV13 with TRBJ2-1; 7 positions match TRBD2. This clonotype was obtained from a human donor with alopecia areata. The chain's CDR3 is CASSSRGDEQFF. As DNA, the CDR3 is TGTGCCAGCAGCTCCCGGGGGGATGAGCAGTTCTTC.